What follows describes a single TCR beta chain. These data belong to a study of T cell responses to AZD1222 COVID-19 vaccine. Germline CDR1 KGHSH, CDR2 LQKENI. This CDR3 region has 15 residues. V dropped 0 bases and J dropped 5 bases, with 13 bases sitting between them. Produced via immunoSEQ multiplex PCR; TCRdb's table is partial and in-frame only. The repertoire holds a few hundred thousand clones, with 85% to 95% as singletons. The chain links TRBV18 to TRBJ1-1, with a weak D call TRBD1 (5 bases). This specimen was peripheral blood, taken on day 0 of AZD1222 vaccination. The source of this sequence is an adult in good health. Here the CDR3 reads CASSPPNTQGTEAFF. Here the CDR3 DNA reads TGTGCCAGCTCACCACCGAACACTCAGGGAACTGAAGCTTTCTTT.